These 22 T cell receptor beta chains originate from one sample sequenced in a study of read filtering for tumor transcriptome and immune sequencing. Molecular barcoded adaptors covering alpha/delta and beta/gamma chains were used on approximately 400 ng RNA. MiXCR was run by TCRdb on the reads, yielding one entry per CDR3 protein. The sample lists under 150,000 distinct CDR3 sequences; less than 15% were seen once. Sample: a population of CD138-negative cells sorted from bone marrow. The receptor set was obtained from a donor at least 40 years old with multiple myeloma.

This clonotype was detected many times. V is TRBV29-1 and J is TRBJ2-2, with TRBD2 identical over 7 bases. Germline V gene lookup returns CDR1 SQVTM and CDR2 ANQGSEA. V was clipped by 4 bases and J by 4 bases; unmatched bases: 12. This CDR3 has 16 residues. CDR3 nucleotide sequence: TGCAGCGTTGCGTTATCGCGGGAGTGGATCACCGGGGAGCTGTTTTTT. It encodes CSVALSREWITGELFF.

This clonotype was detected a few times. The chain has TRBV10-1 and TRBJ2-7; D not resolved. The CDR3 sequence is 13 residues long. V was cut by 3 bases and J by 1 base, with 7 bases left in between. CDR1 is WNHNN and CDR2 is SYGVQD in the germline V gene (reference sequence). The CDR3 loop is CASSEAKSYEQYF. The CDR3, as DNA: TGCGCCAGCAGTGAAGCTAAGTCCTACGAGCAGTACTTC.

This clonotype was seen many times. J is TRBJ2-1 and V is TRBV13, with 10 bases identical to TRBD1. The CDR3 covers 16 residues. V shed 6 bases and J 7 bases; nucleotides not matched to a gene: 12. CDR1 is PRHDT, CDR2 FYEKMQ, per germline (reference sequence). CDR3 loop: CASRPRRGQGNNEQFF. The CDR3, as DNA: TGTGCCAGCAGGCCGAGGAGGGGACAGGGGAATAATGAGCAGTTCTTC.

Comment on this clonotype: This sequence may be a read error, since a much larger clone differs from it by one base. CDR3 loop: CASSSRSSLSREAQYF. Written as DNA, the CDR3 is TGTGCCAGCAGCTCCCGCTCTAGCCTTTCTCGAGAGGCCCAGTACTTC. The chain carries TRBV7-8 and TRBJ2-5; possibly TRBD2 for D (5 bases). CDR3 length: 16 residues. Per the germline V gene, CDR1 is SGHVS and CDR2 is FQNEAQ.

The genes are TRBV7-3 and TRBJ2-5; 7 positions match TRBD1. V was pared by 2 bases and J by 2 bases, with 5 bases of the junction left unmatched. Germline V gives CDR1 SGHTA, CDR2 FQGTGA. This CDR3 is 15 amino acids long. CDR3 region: CASSLGQVAQETQYF. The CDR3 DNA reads TGTGCCAGCAGCTTAGGACAGGTGGCTCAAGAGACCCAGTACTTC.

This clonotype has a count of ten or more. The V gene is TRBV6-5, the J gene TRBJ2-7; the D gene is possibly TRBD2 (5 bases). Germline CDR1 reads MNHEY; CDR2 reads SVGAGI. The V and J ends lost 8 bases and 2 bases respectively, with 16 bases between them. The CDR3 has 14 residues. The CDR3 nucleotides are TGTGCCAGCGGCGAACCGGGATTACCCTACGAGCAGTACTTC. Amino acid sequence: CASGEPGLPYEQYF.

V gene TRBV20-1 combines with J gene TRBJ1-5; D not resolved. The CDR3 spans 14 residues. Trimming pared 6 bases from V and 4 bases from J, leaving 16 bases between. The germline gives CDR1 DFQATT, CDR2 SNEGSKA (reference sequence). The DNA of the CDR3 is TGCAGTGCCCCGACGAGGTTTCAAAATCAGCCCCAGCATTTT. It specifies CSAPTRFQNQPQHF.

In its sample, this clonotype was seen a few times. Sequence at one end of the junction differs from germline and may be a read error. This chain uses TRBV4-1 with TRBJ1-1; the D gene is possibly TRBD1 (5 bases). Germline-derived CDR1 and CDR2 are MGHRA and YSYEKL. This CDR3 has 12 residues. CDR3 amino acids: CAGSQGSTEAFF. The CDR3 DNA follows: TGCGCCGGCAGCCAGGGTTCCACTGAAGCTTTCTTT.

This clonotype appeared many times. CDR3 region: CASSQEARGLSYEQYF. The DNA of the CDR3 is TGCGCCAGCAGCCAAGAGGCCAGGGGACTCAGCTACGAGCAGTACTTC. The chain combines TRBV4-3 with TRBJ2-7; D may match TRBD1 or TRBD2 (6 bases each). This CDR3 has 16 amino acids. V was pared by 0 bases and J by 3 bases, with 15 bases between. Germline CDR1 is LGHNA and CDR2 is YSLEER.

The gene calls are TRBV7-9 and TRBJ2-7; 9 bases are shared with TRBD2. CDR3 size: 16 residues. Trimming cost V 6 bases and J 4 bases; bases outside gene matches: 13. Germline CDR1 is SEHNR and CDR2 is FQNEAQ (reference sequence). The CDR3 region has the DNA TGTGCCAGCAGTCCCAGACGCGGGAGGGCCTCGTACGAGCAGTACTTC. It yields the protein CASSPRRGRASYEQYF.

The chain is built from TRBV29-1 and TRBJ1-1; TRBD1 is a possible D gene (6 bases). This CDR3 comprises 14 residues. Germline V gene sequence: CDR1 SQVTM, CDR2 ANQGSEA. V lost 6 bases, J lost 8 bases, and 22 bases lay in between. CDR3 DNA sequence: TGCAGCGTCAAAAAGGGGGGAGAAGGTGGAGAAGCTTTCTTT. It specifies CSVKKGGEGGEAFF.

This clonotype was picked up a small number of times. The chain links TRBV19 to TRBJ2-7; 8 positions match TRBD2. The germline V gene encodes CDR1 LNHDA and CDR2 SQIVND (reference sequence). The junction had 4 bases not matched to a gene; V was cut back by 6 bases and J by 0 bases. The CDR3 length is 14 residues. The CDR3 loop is CASRVTSGSYEQYF. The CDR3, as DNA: TGTGCCAGTAGAGTCACTAGCGGCTCCTACGAGCAGTACTTC.

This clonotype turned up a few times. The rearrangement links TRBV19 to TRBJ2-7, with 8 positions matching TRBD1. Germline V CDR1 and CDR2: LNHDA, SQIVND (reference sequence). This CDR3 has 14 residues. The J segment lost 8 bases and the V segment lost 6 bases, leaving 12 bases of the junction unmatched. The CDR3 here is CASSDRGPHLKQYF. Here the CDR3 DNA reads TGTGCCAGTAGCGACAGGGGCCCTCACCTTAAGCAGTACTTC.

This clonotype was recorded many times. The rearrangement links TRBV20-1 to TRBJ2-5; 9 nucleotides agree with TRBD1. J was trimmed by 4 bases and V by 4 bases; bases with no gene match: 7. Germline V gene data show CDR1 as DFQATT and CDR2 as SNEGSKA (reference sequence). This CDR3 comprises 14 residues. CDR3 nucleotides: TGCAGTGCTAATGGGGACAGGGAGGTAGAGACCCAGTACTTC. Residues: CSANGDREVETQYF.

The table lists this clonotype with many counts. DNA for the CDR3: TGTGCCAGCAGCTACTACAGGGGTACGACCTACAATGAGCAGTTCTTC. This gives the protein CASSYYRGTTYNEQFF. This rearrangement joins TRBV5-4 to TRBJ2-1; 7 bases agree with TRBD1. There are 16 residues in the CDR3. V trimming: 3 bases; J trimming: 2 bases; junction bases outside the gene matches: 8. Germline V gives CDR1 SGHNT, CDR2 YYREEE (reference sequence).

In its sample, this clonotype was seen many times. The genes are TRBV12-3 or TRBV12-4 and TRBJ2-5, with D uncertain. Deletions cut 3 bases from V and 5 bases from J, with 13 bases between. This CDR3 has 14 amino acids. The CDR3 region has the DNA TGTGCCAGCAGTTTCATCCTAACCGGGGAGACCCAGTACTTC. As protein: CASSFILTGETQYF.

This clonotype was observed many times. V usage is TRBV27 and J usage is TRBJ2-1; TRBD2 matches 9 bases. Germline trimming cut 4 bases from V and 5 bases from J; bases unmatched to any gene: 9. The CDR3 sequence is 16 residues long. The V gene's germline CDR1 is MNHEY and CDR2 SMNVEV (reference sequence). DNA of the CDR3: TGTGCCAGCAGTTCGGATCCGAGCGGGAGGAACAATGAGCAGTTCTTC. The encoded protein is CASSSDPSGRNNEQFF.

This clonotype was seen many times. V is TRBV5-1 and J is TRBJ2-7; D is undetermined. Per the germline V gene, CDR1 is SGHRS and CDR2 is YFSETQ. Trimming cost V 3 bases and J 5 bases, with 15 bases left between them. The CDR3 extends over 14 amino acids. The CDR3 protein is CASSSTWGPHEQYF. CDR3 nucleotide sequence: TGCGCCAGCAGCTCCACATGGGGTCCGCACGAGCAGTACTTC.

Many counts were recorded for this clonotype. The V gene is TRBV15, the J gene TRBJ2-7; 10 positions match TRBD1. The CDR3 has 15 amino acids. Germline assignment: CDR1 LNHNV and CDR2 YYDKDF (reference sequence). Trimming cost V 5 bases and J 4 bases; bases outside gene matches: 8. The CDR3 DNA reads TGTGCCACCAGCTCCCTGGGGGGACAGGGGTACGAGCAGTACTTC. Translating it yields CATSSLGGQGYEQYF.

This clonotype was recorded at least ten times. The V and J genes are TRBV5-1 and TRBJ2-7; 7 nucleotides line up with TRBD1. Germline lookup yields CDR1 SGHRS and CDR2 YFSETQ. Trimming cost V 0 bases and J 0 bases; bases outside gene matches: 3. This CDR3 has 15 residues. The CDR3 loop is CASSLATGRSYEQYF. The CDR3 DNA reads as TGCGCCAGCAGCTTGGCGACAGGGCGCTCCTACGAGCAGTACTTC.

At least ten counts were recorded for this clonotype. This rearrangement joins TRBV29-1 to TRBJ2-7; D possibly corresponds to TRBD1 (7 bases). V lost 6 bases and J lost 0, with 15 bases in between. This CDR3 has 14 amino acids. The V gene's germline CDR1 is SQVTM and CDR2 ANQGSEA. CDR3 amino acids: CSVFQGDSSYEQYF. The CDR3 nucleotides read TGCAGCGTCTTCCAGGGGGACTCCTCCTACGAGCAGTACTTC.

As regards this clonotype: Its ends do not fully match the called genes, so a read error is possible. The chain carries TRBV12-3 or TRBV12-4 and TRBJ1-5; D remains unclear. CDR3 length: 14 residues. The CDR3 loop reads CAISLRSGNQPQHF. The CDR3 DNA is TGTGCCATCAGTTTACGGAGTGGCAATCAGCCCCAGCATTTT.